What follows are 29 T cell receptor beta chains derived from one specimen sequenced in a study of shared clonotypes between healthy human individuals. This table comes from immunoSEQ multiplex PCR, and its TCRdb copy is limited to in-frame clones, with some not included. The data show roughly 1.4 million clones, around 98.5% seen once. Sequenced input: naive CD4+ T cells sorted from blood. Sample subset: CD45RA+ positively selected. These receptors originate from a man under 40 in good health.

This clone came up once. V usage is TRBV15 and J usage is TRBJ1-2; tentative D call: TRBD1 (6 bases). The CDR3 runs 14 residues. The V gene's germline CDR1 is LNHNV and CDR2 YYDKDF (reference sequence). Deletions cut 0 bases from V and 6 bases from J, with 11 bases between. CDR3 sequence reads: CATSRDRRGDGYTF. The DNA of the CDR3 is TGTGCCACCAGCAGAGATAGGAGGGGGGATGGCTACACCTTC.

CDR3 protein: CASTLADNEQFF. The CDR3 DNA reads as TGCGCCAGCACACTAGCGGACAATGAGCAGTTCTTC. The chain combines TRBV10-2 with TRBJ2-1, with TRBD2 matching 8 bases. The germline V gene encodes CDR1 WSHSY and CDR2 SAAADI. This CDR3 is built from 12 residues. Germline trimming cut 7 bases from V and 5 bases from J; bases unmatched to any gene: 1.

This clone was seen only once. The rearrangement joins TRBV28 to TRBJ2-7; 8 bases are a match to TRBD2. In germline, CDR1 is MDHEN, CDR2 SYDVKM. The ends lost 6 bases at V and 6 bases at J; junction bases unmatched: 16. CDR3 length equals 16 residues. The CDR3, as DNA: TGTGCCAGCAGGTCCCAAGGTTCGAGCGGGAGCAGCGAGCAGTACTTC. It yields the protein CASRSQGSSGSSEQYF.

The chain joins TRBV14 to TRBJ2-5; tentatively, D is TRBD2 (5 bases). Germline V gives CDR1 SGHDN, CDR2 FVKESK. Trimming took off 3 bases at V and 3 bases at J, with 14 bases between the two ends. CDR3 size: 15 residues. The DNA for the CDR3 is TGTGCCAGCAGCCATGGGGTCGGACTTAAAGAGACCCAGTACTTC. Translation gives CASSHGVGLKETQYF.

The chain couples TRBV5-1 to TRBJ2-7; 8 nucleotides line up with TRBD2. V lost 2 bases, J lost 3 bases, and 4 bases stayed unmatched. The CDR3 totals 14 residues. CDR1 and CDR2 from the germline V gene are SGHRS and YFSETQ. CDR3: CASSFSGAVYEQYF. CDR3 coding DNA: TGCGCCAGCAGCTTTAGCGGGGCCGTCTACGAGCAGTACTTC.

V and J are TRBV6-5 and TRBJ1-4; TRBD1 matches at 8 bases. V gave up 7 bases and J gave up 7 bases; unmatched junction bases: 8. This CDR3 is 14 amino acids long. The V gene's germline CDR1 is MNHEY and CDR2 SVGAGI. This CDR3 is CASKDRGSVEKLFF. CDR3 nucleotide sequence: TGTGCCAGCAAAGACAGGGGAAGTGTTGAAAAACTGTTTTTT.

Comment on this clone: Other nucleotide sequences from this sample produce the same CDR3. The chain couples TRBV5-1 to TRBJ2-1, with TRBD2 identical over 12 bases. This CDR3 spans 15 amino acids. With V trimmed by 3 bases and J by 8 bases, 6 bases remained unmatched. Germline assignment: CDR1 SGHRS and CDR2 YFSETQ. CDR3 loop: CASSSLAGGPDEQFF. The CDR3 DNA follows: TGCGCCAGCAGCTCCCTAGCGGGAGGGCCGGATGAGCAGTTCTTC.

This chain connects TRBV9 to TRBJ2-3; no clear D gene. CDR3 length: 14 residues. Trimming removed 0 bases at V and 0 bases at J, with 5 bases between. Germline CDR1 reads SGDLS; CDR2 reads YYNGEE. CDR3 loop: CASSVVPSTDTQYF. CDR3 DNA: TGTGCCAGCAGCGTAGTTCCTAGCACAGATACGCAGTATTTT.

The chain is built from TRBV9 and TRBJ2-3, with a possible D match to TRBD1 (6 bases). With 4 bases removed from V and 6 bases from J, the gap between germline ends came to 12 bases. The CDR3 runs to 13 residues. Looked up from germline, CDR1 is SGDLS and CDR2 is YYNGEE. The CDR3 DNA reads TGTGCCAGCAGCCCTCAGGGGTGGGATACGCAGTATTTT. It codes for CASSPQGWDTQYF.

The rearrangement links TRBV5-4 to TRBJ2-5; 8 nucleotides agree with TRBD1. The CDR3 covers 17 residues. J was trimmed by 4 bases and V by 4 bases; bases with no gene match: 15. CDR1 is SGHNT and CDR2 is YYREEE in the germline V gene (reference sequence). CDR3 nucleotides: TGTGCCAGCAGCCCGGAAGTCACGACAGGGGCGGGAGAGACCCAGTACTTC. Translating it yields CASSPEVTTGAGETQYF.

As for this clone: The sample holds other DNA sequences that translate to the same CDR3. This chain uses TRBV5-5 with TRBJ1-3; unclear D gene. Trimming left V 0 bases short and J 4 bases short, with 8 bases between. The CDR3 loop spans 14 amino acids. Germline V CDR1 and CDR2: SGHKS, YYEKEE (reference sequence). The CDR3 here is CASSLASPGNTIYF. CDR3 sequence (DNA): TGTGCCAGCAGCTTGGCCTCCCCCGGAAACACCATATATTTT.

V and J are TRBV9 and TRBJ2-1, with a weak D call TRBD1 (5 bases). CDR3 length equals 15 residues. Germline V CDR1 and CDR2: SGDLS, YYNGEE. V lost 6 bases, J lost 1 base, and 14 bases lay in between. CDR3 coding DNA: TGTGCCAGCACCCTAGGGGTAGATTCCTACAATGAGCAGTTCTTC. Amino acid sequence: CASTLGVDSYNEQFF.

Concerning this clone itself: A read error may produce the germline difference seen at one junction end. The chain links TRBV29-1 to TRBJ2-1, with D unclear. CDR1 and CDR2 (germline): SQVTM, ANQGSEA. There are 10 residues in the CDR3. The CDR3 coding sequence is TGCAGCGCTGAAGGATATGAGCAGTTCTTC. Residues: CSAEGYEQFF.

This rearrangement joins TRBV10-3 to TRBJ2-3; 12 positions match TRBD2. Trimming cost V 11 bases and J 4 bases; bases outside gene matches: 7. This CDR3 comprises 14 residues. The V gene's germline CDR1 is ENHRY and CDR2 SYGVKD. CDR3 in amino acids: CASTTSGRADTQYF. The CDR3 region has the DNA TGTGCCTCCACGACTAGCGGGAGAGCAGATACGCAGTATTTT.

The chain combines TRBV27 with TRBJ2-7, with D perhaps TRBD1 (6 bases). Germline CDR1 MNHEY, CDR2 SMNVEV (reference sequence). The CDR3 totals 14 residues. V lost 1 base and J lost 4, with 11 bases in between. CDR3: CASSLFSGVYEQYF. CDR3 sequence (DNA): TGTGCCAGCAGTTTATTCTCAGGGGTGTACGAGCAGTACTTC.

CDR3 coding DNA: TGTGCCAGCAGCGCGGACAGATTTTATAGCGAGCAGTACTTC. It codes for CASSADRFYSEQYF. This chain links TRBV5-4 with TRBJ2-7, with D perhaps matching TRBD1 (6 bases). Germline V lookup: CDR1 SGHNT, CDR2 YYREEE (reference sequence). There are 14 residues in the CDR3. Trimming removed 4 bases at V and 6 bases at J, with 17 bases between.

V and J are TRBV2 and TRBJ1-4; D is unresolved. Deletions cut 6 bases from V and 0 bases from J, with 8 bases between. CDR3 length equals 14 residues. The germline gives CDR1 SNHLY, CDR2 FYNNEI. The CDR3 nucleotides are TGTGCCAGCAGCTCAGGTGCAACTAATGAAAAACTGTTTTTT. Translating gives CASSSGATNEKLFF.

The chain couples TRBV5-6 to TRBJ2-6; no firm D call. Trimming removed 0 bases at V and 6 bases at J, with 19 bases between. Looked up from germline, CDR1 is SGHDT and CDR2 is YYEEEE. The CDR3 is 18 amino acids. The CDR3 spells CASSLETPRPVEANVLTF. The CDR3 nucleotides read TGTGCCAGCAGCTTGGAGACACCCCGTCCCGTTGAGGCCAACGTCCTGACTTTC. Full variable domain (remainder filled in from reference TRBV5-6 and TRBJ2-6): DAGVTQSPTHLIKTRGQQVTLRCSPKSGHDTVSWYQQALGQGPQFIFQYYEEEERQRGNFPDRFSGHQFPNYSSELNVNALLLGDSALYLCASSLETPRPVEANVLTFGAGSRLTVL.

The chain has TRBV9 and TRBJ2-1, with D maybe TRBD2 (6 bases). CDR3 length equals 16 residues. Germline lookup yields CDR1 SGDLS and CDR2 YYNGEE. Trimming took 5 bases from V and 9 from J, leaving 24 bases between them. The CDR3, as DNA: TGTGCCAGCAGACCAGGGACTGAGACGTGGAGGATTGAGCAGTTCTTC. Amino acids: CASRPGTETWRIEQFF. The full variable domain, in which reference TRBV9 and TRBJ2-1 provide the parts outside the CDR3, is DSGVTQTPKHLITATGQRVTLRCSPRSGDLSVYWYQQSLDQGLQFLIQYYNGEERAKGNILERFSAQQFPDLHSELNLSSLELGDSALYFCASRPGTETWRIEQFFGPGTRLTVL.

The chain has TRBV7-2 and TRBJ2-7; possibly TRBD1 or TRBD2 for D (5 bases each). Germline CDR1 reads SGHTA; CDR2 reads FQGNSA. CDR3 length equals 14 residues. V gave up 1 base and J gave up 2 bases, with 9 bases separating them. CDR3 nucleotides: TGTGCCAGCAGCTTAGGAGGGGCGGCCTACGAGCAGTACTTC. As protein: CASSLGGAAYEQYF.

The CDR3 region is CASTAISNTEAFF. Here the CDR3 DNA reads TGTGCCAGCACAGCTATCTCGAACACTGAAGCTTTCTTT. The chain uses TRBV7-9 and TRBJ1-1, with D unclear. This CDR3 spans 13 amino acids. CDR1 is SEHNR and CDR2 is FQNEAQ in the germline V gene (reference sequence). Trimming removed 7 bases at V and 1 base at J, with 10 bases between.

The chain has TRBV6-6 and TRBJ2-1; D tentatively reads TRBD1 or TRBD2 (5 bases each). Trimming pared 7 bases from V and 4 bases from J, leaving 20 bases between. Looked up from germline, CDR1 is MNHNY and CDR2 is SVGAGI (reference sequence). The CDR3 runs 16 residues. This chain's CDR3 is CASISTGSWGYNEQFF. The CDR3 nucleotides read TGTGCCAGCATCTCAACGGGGAGCTGGGGGTACAATGAGCAGTTCTTC.

The CDR3 DNA is TGTGCCACCAGCGAACGCAGGGGGCCTAAGGGAAAACTGTTTTTT. This sequence encodes CATSERRGPKGKLFF. The chain is built from TRBV15 and TRBJ1-4, with 8 bases lining up with TRBD1. Germline V CDR1 and CDR2: LNHNV, YYDKDF (reference sequence). The V segment lost 5 bases and the J segment 10 bases; nucleotides outside the gene matches: 12. The CDR3 loop spans 15 amino acids.

Written as DNA, the CDR3 is TGCGCCAGCAGCCAACGGATTGACTATGGCTACACCTTC. Encoded protein: CASSQRIDYGYTF. The chain links TRBV4-1 to TRBJ1-2; no clear D. The CDR3 loop spans 13 amino acids. The germline gives CDR1 MGHRA, CDR2 YSYEKL. V was pared by 2 bases and J by 3 bases, with 7 bases between.

The chain carries TRBV18 and TRBJ2-7; no clear D gene. Germline values: CDR1 KGHSH, CDR2 LQKENI. There are 14 residues in the CDR3. V lost 2 bases, J lost 2 bases, and 10 bases lay in between. CDR3 bases: TGTGCCAGCTCACCAATACCAGAGCCCTACGAGCAGTACTTC. Translated, it gives CASSPIPEPYEQYF. Combining the CDR3 with reference TRBV18 and TRBJ2-7 gives the whole variable domain NAGVMQNPRHLVRRRGQEARLRCSPMKGHSHVYWYRQLPEEGLKFMVYLQKENIIDESGMPKERFSAEFPKEGPSILRIQQVVRGDSAAYFCASSPIPEPYEQYFGPGTRLTVT.

The chain combines TRBV4-3 with TRBJ1-1, with D unresolved. Per germline, CDR1 LGHNA and CDR2 YSLEER. With 3 bases removed from V and 4 bases from J, the gap between germline ends came to 30 bases. This CDR3 is 20 amino acids long. The CDR3 coding sequence is TGCGCCAGCAGCCACCTCCCACGGGGAGTAATCCCAGACCGGGCCACTGAAGCTTTCTTT. This encodes CASSHLPRGVIPDRATEAFF.

The chain couples TRBV10-3 to TRBJ2-3; TRBD2 agrees at 14 bases. Losses at the gene ends were 11 bases for V and 1 base for J; bases not matched to a gene: 5. Germline V gene data show CDR1 as ENHRY and CDR2 as SYGVKD. The CDR3 sequence is 15 residues long. CDR3 nucleotides: TGTGCCGTCGGGGGACTAGCGGGGGGCACAGATACGCAGTATTTT. Residues: CAVGGLAGGTDTQYF.

This sequence joins TRBV15 and TRBJ2-1; 12 bases map to TRBD2. Germline trimming cut 5 bases from V and 7 bases from J; bases unmatched to any gene: 15. This CDR3 is built from 18 residues. Germline V gene data show CDR1 as LNHNV and CDR2 as YYDKDF (reference sequence). The CDR3 spells CATSPRSLLAGGGNEQFF. In DNA, the CDR3 is TGTGCCACCAGCCCCCGAAGCTTACTAGCGGGAGGTGGGAATGAGCAGTTCTTC.

The V and J genes are TRBV27 and TRBJ2-1; D may correspond to TRBD1 or TRBD2 (6 bases each). The germline V gene has CDR1 MNHEY and CDR2 SMNVEV (reference sequence). The CDR3 runs to 14 residues. Deletions cut 7 bases from V and 4 bases from J, with 14 bases between. The CDR3 region is CASTGANRYNEQFF. The CDR3 DNA reads as TGTGCCAGCACGGGGGCTAATCGATACAATGAGCAGTTCTTC.